This paragraph covers one T cell receptor beta chain sequence. This table comes from immunoSEQ multiplex PCR, and its TCRdb copy is limited to in-frame clones, with some not included. The repertoire holds 150,000 or so clones, with about three quarters as singletons. The source of the sample is a study of blood T cell repertoires in COVID-19. Study-level information: The United States, Italy and Spain supplied acute and convalescent COVID-19 samples.

Either two negative PCRs, clearance, or symptom resolution qualified Cohort 3 donors as recovered. The CDR3 is made up of 15 amino acids. The germline V gene has CDR1 MDHEN and CDR2 SYDVKM. Trimming shortened V by 2 bases and J by 4 bases, and 12 bases separated the two germline ends. The chain combines TRBV28 with TRBJ1-5; the D gene is possibly TRBD1 (6 bases). The receptor was isolated from a woman aged 50 to 65 who had recovered from COVID-19. The sample comprised PBMCs or T cells enriched from blood (not recorded which). Here the CDR3 DNA reads TGTGCCAGCAGTTTAGTTGGCAGGGGAAATCAGCCCCAGCATTTT. Its translation: CASSLVGRGNQPQHF.